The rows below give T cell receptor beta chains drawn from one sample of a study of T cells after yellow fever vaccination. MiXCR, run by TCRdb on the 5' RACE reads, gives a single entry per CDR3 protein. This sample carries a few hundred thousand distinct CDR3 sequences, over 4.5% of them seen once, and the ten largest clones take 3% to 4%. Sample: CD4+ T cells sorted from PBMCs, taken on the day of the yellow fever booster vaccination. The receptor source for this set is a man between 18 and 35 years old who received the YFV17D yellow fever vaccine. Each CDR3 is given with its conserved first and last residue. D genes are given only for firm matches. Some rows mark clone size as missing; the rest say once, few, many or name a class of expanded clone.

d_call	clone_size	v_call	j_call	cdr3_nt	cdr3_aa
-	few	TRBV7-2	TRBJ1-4	TGTGCCAGCAGCCCCTACCCCGGGGGGGATGAAAAACTGTTTTTT	CASSPYPGGDEKLFF
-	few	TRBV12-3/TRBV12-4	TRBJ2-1	TGTGCCAGCCTCAGAGGAGTTTTGAGCGGTGAGCAGTTCTTC	CASLRGVLSGEQFF
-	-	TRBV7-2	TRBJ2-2	TGTGCCAGCAGCTTAGGGGGCGGGGGCTTGAACACCGGGGAGCTGTTTTTT	CASSLGGGGLNTGELFF
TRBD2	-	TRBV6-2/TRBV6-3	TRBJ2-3	TGTGCCAGCAGTTTACCAAAGACTAGCGGGGTTGCAGATACGCAGTATTTT	CASSLPKTSGVADTQYF
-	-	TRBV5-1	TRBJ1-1	TGCGCCAGCAGCTTGTATCCGGCAAAGAACACTGAAGCTTTCTTT	CASSLYPAKNTEAFF
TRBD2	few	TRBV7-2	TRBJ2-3	TGTGCCAGCAGCTTAGTCATCTGGGCTAGCGGGGGGATGACAGATACGCAGTATTTT	CASSLVIWASGGMTDTQYF
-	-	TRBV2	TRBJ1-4	TGTGCCAGCAGTGAAGCTCAACAAAAACTGTTTTTT	CASSEAQQKLFF
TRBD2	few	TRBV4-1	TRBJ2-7	TGCGCCAGCAGCCATAGACTAGCGGGGGACGTTTACGAGCAGTACTTC	CASSHRLAGDVYEQYF
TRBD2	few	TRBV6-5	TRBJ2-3	TGTGCCAGCAGTTACTTTTCGGGACTAGTGACAGATACGCAGTATTTT	CASSYFSGLVTDTQYF
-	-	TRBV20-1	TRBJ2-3	TGCAGTGCTAGAGATTGGAGCGGAACAGATACGCAGTATTTT	CSARDWSGTDTQYF
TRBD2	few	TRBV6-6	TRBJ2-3	TGTGCCAGCAGTGACCCGATGGGACTAGCAGATACGCAGTATTTT	CASSDPMGLADTQYF
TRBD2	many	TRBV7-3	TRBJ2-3	TGTGCCAGCAGCTTCGGGGGGGCGGATACGCAGTATTTT	CASSFGGADTQYF
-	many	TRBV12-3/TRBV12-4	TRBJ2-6	TGTGCCAGCGCTGGCGGAGGGGCCAACGTCCTGACTTTC	CASAGGGANVLTF
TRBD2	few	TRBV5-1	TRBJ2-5	TGCGCCAGCACCCGTAGCCCGGGGGGAGCACAAGAGACCCAGTACTTC	CASTRSPGGAQETQYF
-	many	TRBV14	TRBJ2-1	TGTGCCAGCAGCCCCCGGGACACCTCCTACAATGAGCAGTTCTTC	CASSPRDTSYNEQFF
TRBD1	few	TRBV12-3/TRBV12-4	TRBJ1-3	TGTGCCAGCAGCCGCGGACAGGGGGCAGAAAACACCATATATTTT	CASSRGQGAENTIYF
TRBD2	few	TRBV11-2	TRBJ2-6	TGTGCCAGCAGCCCCCGGGGGGGGCCTGGGGCCAACGTCCTGACTTTC	CASSPRGGPGANVLTF
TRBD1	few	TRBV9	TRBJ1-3	TGTGCCAGCAGCCCCACAGGGGATAGCGGCACCATATATTTT	CASSPTGDSGTIYF
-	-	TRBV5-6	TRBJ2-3	TGTGCCAGCAGCTTGATGGGACCGGACACAGATACGCAGTATTTT	CASSLMGPDTDTQYF
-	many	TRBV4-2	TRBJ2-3	TGTGCCAGCAGCCAACGTCTGGCAGATACGCAGTATTTT	CASSQRLADTQYF
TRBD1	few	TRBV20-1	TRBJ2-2	TGCAGTGCTAGAGATCCAAGCAGGGGGCTGAACACCGGGGAGCTGTTTTTT	CSARDPSRGLNTGELFF
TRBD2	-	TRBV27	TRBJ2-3	TGTGCCAGCACGCCAAGGGCGGGGGGGGCCACAGATACGCAGTATTTT	CASTPRAGGATDTQYF
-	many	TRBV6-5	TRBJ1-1	TGTGCCAGCACCCGTGCCGGGGGGAACACTGAAGCTTTCTTT	CASTRAGGNTEAFF
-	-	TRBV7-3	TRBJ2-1	TGTGCCAGCAGCTTAATGTCTGGGGTTACCTACAATGAGCAGTTCTTC	CASSLMSGVTYNEQFF
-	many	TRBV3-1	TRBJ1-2	TGTGCCAGCAGCCAAACAGAGGCCCGCGGCTACACCTTC	CASSQTEARGYTF
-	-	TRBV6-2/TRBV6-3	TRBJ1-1	TGTGCCAGCAAGACAGACTTGAACACTGAAGCTTTCTTT	CASKTDLNTEAFF
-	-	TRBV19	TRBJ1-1	TGTGCCAGTAGTATTGCGGGGCTAACTGAAGCTTTCTTT	CASSIAGLTEAFF
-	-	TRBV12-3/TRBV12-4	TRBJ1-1	TGTGCCAGCAGTCGAGAGGGGTTAGGGGGAATTGAAGCTTTCTTT	CASSREGLGGIEAFF
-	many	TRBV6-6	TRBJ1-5	TGTGCCAGCAGCCCCCTCTCCAGGGCTCATAGCAATCAGCCCCAGCATTTT	CASSPLSRAHSNQPQHF
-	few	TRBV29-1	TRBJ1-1	TGCAGCGTCGGAGGGACCATAGTCGAAGCTTTCTTT	CSVGGTIVEAFF
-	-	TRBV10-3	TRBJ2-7	TGTGCCATCAACGCGGGGGCCACCGACGAGCAGTACTTC	CAINAGATDEQYF
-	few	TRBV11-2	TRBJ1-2	TGTGCCAGCAGCTTAGGGGCCAGGGAGAACTATGGCTACACCTTC	CASSLGARENYGYTF
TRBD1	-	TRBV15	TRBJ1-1	TGTGCCACCAGCAGAGATGGGGTCAACAGGGGAGGCGCTGAAGCTTTCTTT	CATSRDGVNRGGAEAFF
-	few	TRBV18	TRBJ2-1	TGTGCCAGCTCACCACCCAGCGGTAGCATTTACAATGAGCAGTTCTTC	CASSPPSGSIYNEQFF
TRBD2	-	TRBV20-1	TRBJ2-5	TGCAGTGCTAGCCCCGCGCTAGCGGGGGCGATCCAAGAGACCCAGTACTTC	CSASPALAGAIQETQYF
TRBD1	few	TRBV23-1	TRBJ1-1	TGCGCCAAACAGGGGTCTATGAGGTTTGGACTCCCGAACACTGAAGCTTTCTTT	CAKQGSMRFGLPNTEAFF
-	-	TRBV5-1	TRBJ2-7	TGCGCCAGCAGCTTGCGTCCCCCCTACGAGCAGTACTTC	CASSLRPPYEQYF
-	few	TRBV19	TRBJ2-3	TGTGCCAGTAGGGACTCTAGCACAGATACGCAGTATTTT	CASRDSSTDTQYF
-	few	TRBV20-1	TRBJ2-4	TGCAGTGCTAGAGATCTGCCTAAAAACATTCAGTACTTC	CSARDLPKNIQYF
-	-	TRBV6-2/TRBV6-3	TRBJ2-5	TGTGCCAGCAAAGAAGGGGCTTGGATGGAGACCCAGTACTTC	CASKEGAWMETQYF
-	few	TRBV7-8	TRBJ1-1	TGTGCCAGCAGCGACGGACAGATGAACACTGAAGCTTTCTTT	CASSDGQMNTEAFF
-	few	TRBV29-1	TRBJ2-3	TGCAGCGTTGATGTTTCAGATACGCAGTATTTT	CSVDVSDTQYF
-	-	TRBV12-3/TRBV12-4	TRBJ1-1	TGTGCCAGCAGTAGAATTCCGGGACTCTTAGAAGCTTTCTTT	CASSRIPGLLEAFF
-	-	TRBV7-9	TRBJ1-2	TGTGCCAGCAGCTTACCCCAGGGGCCCTACACCTTC	CASSLPQGPYTF
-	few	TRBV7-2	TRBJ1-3	TGTGCCAGCAGCTCCGTGTCTGGAAACACCATATATTTT	CASSSVSGNTIYF
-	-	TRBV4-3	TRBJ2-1	TGCGCCAGCAGCCGCGGGGCTTACAATGAGCGGTTCTTC	CASSRGAYNERFF
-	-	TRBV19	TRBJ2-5	TGTGCCAGTAGTATTACACTTGGGGGGAAGGAGACCCAGTACTTC	CASSITLGGKETQYF
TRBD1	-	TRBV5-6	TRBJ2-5	TGTGCCAGCAGCTTGGGTCGGGACAGACAAGAGACCCAGTACTTC	CASSLGRDRQETQYF
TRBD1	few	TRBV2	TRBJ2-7	TGTGCCAGCAGTGAAGCAGGGGGCCTGGGGATGGAGCAGTACTTC	CASSEAGGLGMEQYF
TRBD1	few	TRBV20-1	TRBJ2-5	TGCAGTGCTAGGGTGGCGACAGGGGGTTCGGAGACCCAGTACTTC	CSARVATGGSETQYF
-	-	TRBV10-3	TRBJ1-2	TGTGCCATCAGTGAGTCGTCGGGTCTACAGCCCTATGGCTACACCTTC	CAISESSGLQPYGYTF
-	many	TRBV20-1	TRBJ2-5	TGCAGTGCTAGAGCCCCCACCGAGACCCAGTACTTC	CSARAPTETQYF